This TCR delta chain originates from a study of γδ T cells in repeated Plasmodium falciparum infection. Overall study findings and caveats: Vdelta2-negative gammadelta repertoires appeared less diverse and less shared in Malian than Australian children. The Malian cohort came from a small rural village of predominantly one ethnic group.

TCRdb re-identified clones in the multiplex PCR reads via CATT. The sample shows over 90,000 delta-chain clones, roughly 0.9% of them seen only once. In germline, CDR1 is TSWWSYY, CDR2 QGS. This CDR3 has 18 residues. V was clipped by 10 bases and J by 1 base; unmatched bases: 18. The table lists this clone with a few counts. Its antigen is unidentified. Translating this DNA gives a protein that differs at residue 3 from the TCRdb one, which belongs to a much larger clone; a read error is likely, and the protein shown is this translation. Flow sorting of PBMC yielded separate Vgamma9/Vdelta2+ and Vdelta2-negative gammadelta T cell populations for bulk repertoire analysis.

The source of this sequence is a pool of human donors (malaria-infected and uninfected, not separated). The chain uses TRDV1 and TRDJ1; 10 nucleotides agree with TRDD3. TCRdb is silent on the J gene; assignment here came from matching the DNA to germline. Specimen: gamma-delta T cells from blood. CDR3 protein: CAPWCPYLLGDGTDKLIF. The CDR3 DNA is TGTGCTCCTTGGTGTCCCTATCTACTGGGGGATGGCACCGATAAACTCATCTTT.